The T cell receptor (beta chain) under discussion was sequenced for a study of T cell changes during pregnancy in multiple sclerosis. Trimming removed 0 bases from V and 8 bases from J, with 7 bases in between. The CDR3 is made up of 12 amino acids. Germline V gene sequence: CDR1 MNHNY, CDR2 SVGAGI (reference sequence). Only in-frame clones appear in the TCRdb table, and some are missing; sequencing was by immunoSEQ multiplex PCR. This table holds 65,000 to 80,000 clones, roughly nine tenths found once. The receptor was isolated from a female donor with multiple sclerosis, enrolled in a pregnancy study. Sequenced material: peripheral blood, taken in the third trimester of pregnancy. The chain combines TRBV6-6 with TRBJ1-1; possible D gene TRBD1, 5 bases. CDR3 sequence (DNA): TGTGCCAGCAGTTACTCACAGGTAGAAGCTTTCTTT. Translated, it gives CASSYSQVEAFF.